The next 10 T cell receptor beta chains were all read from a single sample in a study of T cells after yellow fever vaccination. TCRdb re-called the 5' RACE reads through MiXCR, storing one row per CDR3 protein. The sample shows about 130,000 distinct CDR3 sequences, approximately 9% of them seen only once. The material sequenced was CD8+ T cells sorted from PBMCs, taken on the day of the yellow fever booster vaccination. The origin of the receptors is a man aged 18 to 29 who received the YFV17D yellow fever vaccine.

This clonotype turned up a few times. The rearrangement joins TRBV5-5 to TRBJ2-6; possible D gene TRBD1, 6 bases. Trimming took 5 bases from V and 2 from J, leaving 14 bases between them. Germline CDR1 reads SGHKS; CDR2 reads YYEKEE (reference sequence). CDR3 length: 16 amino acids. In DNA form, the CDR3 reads TGTGCCAGCAGGATCTCTCAGGGGACTGGGGCCAACGTCCTGACTTTC. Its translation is CASRISQGTGANVLTF. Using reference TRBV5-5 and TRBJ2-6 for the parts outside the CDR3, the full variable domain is DAGVTQSPTHLIKTRGQQVTLRCSPISGHKSVSWYQQVLGQGPQFIFQYYEKEERGRGNFPDRFSARQFPNYSSELNVNALLLGDSALYLCASRISQGTGANVLTFGAGSRLTVL.

The CDR3 sequence: CASSYTERNEQFF. The CDR3 bases are TGTGCCAGCAGTTACACAGAACGCAATGAGCAGTTCTTC. The J gene is TRBJ2-1, the V gene TRBV6-5; D is unresolved. Germline lookup yields CDR1 MNHEY and CDR2 SVGAGI. V was trimmed by 2 bases and J by 6 bases, leaving 8 bases between them. CDR3 length equals 13 residues.

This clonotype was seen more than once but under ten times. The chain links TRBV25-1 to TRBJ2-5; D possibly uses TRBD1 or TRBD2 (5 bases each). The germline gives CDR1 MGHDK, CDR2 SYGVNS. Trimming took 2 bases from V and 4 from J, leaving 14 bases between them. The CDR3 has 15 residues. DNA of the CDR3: TGTGCCAGCAGTGAAGCTATGGCAGGGAGAGAGACCCAGTACTTC. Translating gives CASSEAMAGRETQYF.

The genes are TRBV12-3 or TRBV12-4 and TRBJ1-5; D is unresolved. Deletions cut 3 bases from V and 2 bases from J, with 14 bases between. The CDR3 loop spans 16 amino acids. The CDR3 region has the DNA TGTGCCAGCAGTTTCCTGAAGTATAGAGGCAATCAGCCCCAGCATTTT. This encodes CASSFLKYRGNQPQHF.

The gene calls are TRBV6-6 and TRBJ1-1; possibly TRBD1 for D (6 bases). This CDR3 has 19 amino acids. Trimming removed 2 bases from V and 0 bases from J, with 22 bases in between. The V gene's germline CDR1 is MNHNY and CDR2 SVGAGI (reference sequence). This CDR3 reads CASSYLGVRGGPMNTEAFF. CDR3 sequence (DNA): TGTGCCAGCAGTTACCTGGGGGTTCGTGGGGGGCCCATGAACACTGAAGCTTTCTTT.

CDR3 region: CSAVDLYGYTF. DNA of the CDR3: TGCAGCGCCGTGGACCTTTATGGCTACACCTTC. V gene TRBV29-1 combines with J gene TRBJ1-2; D is uncertain. CDR3 length: 11 residues. Trimming stripped 7 bases from V and 5 bases from J, with 11 bases between. CDR1 is SQVTM, CDR2 ANQGSEA, per germline.

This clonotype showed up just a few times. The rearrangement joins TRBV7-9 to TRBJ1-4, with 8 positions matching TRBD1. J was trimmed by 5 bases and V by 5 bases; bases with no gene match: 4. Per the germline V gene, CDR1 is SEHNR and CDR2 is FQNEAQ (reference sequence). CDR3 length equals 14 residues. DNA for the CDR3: TGTGCCAGCAGCCGGACAGGGCCCAATGAAAAACTGTTTTTT. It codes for CASSRTGPNEKLFF.

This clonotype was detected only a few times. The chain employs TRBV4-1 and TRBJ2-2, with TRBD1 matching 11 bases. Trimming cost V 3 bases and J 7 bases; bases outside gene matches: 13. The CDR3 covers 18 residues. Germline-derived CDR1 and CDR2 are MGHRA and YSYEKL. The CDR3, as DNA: TGCGCCAGCAGCCATGGCGGGGCAGGACAGGGGGCTGTCGGGGAGCTGTTTTTT. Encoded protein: CASSHGGAGQGAVGELFF.

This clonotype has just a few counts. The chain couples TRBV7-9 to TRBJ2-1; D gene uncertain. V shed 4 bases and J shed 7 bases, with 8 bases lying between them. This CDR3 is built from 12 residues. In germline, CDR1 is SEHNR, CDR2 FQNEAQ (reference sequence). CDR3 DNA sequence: TGTGCCAGCAGCTCACTTCCAAATGAGCAGTTCTTC. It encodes CASSSLPNEQFF.

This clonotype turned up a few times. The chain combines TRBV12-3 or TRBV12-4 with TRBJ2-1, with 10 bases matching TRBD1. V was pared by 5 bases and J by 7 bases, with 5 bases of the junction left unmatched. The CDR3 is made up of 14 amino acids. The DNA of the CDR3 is TGTGCCAGCAGTAGGACAGGGGGGCTAAATGAGCAGTTCTTC. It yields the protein CASSRTGGLNEQFF.